One and the same sample provided the 27 T cell receptor beta chains below, sequenced in a study of radiation and T cells in renal cell carcinoma. Time point here: baseline pretreatment blood. Treatment described: 15 Gy SBRT to primary tumor, nephrectomy 4 weeks later. Clones were read by immunoSEQ multiplex PCR, and TCRdb kept only the in-frame ones, dropping some. The sample records about 130,000 clones, roughly 88% being singletons. Source: blood, taken from a patient whose treatment included radiotherapy and nephrectomy. The receptor source for this set is a woman in her 50s with renal cell carcinoma.

V is TRBV7-8 and J is TRBJ1-1, with no clear D. Germline lookup yields CDR1 SGHVS and CDR2 FQNEAQ. The CDR3 is 15 residues long. V lost 7 bases and J lost 1, with 16 bases in between. CDR3 coding DNA: TGTGCCAGCATCACCGACGGGAGGAGGAACACTGAAGCTTTCTTT. Residues: CASITDGRRNTEAFF.

The chain carries TRBV29-1 and TRBJ1-1, with D unresolved. CDR1 SQVTM and CDR2 ANQGSEA come from the germline V gene. V shed 7 bases and J shed 1 base, with 7 bases lying between them. The CDR3 extends over 11 amino acids. DNA of the CDR3: TGCAGCGGTAACAGGAACACTGAAGCTTTCTTT. It specifies CSGNRNTEAFF.

This chain connects TRBV19 to TRBJ2-7; D not resolved. The CDR3 is 13 residues long. V lost 3 bases and J lost 3, with 9 bases in between. Germline V CDR1 and CDR2: LNHDA, SQIVND (reference sequence). CDR3 DNA: TGTGCCAGTAGTATTGGAACGGGCTACGAGCAGTACTTC. This encodes CASSIGTGYEQYF.

Remarks on this clone: The junction shows a germline mismatch at one end, possibly a read error. The chain carries TRBV2 and TRBJ1-1; TRBD1 aligns across 9 bases. From germline, CDR1 is SNHLY and CDR2 FYNNEI. This CDR3 contains 16 residues. The CDR3 loop is CASSKAGTGPLTEAFF. CDR3 DNA: TGTGCCAGCAGTAAAGCAGGGACAGGGCCCCTTACTGAAGCTTTCTTT.

This clone was picked up one time. This chain uses TRBV6-5 with TRBJ1-2; TRBD1 matches at 11 bases. Per the germline V gene, CDR1 is MNHEY and CDR2 is SVGAGI. Unmatched junction bases numbered 4, after V lost 2 bases and J lost 5 bases. This CDR3 is built from 15 residues. The CDR3 spells CASSYAGTGGYGYTF. The CDR3 nucleotides read TGTGCCAGCAGTTACGCCGGGACAGGGGGATATGGCTACACCTTC.

Of note for this clone: Compared with germline, one end of the junction differs, possibly owing to a read error. The chain employs TRBV5-6 and TRBJ2-1, with 11 bases lining up with TRBD2. This CDR3 contains 14 residues. Germline V CDR1 and CDR2: SGHDT, YYEEEE. The CDR3 sequence: CASSRLAGNNVQFF. The CDR3 DNA reads as TGTGCCAGCAGCCGACTAGCGGGGAACAATGTGCAGTTCTTC.

This rearrangement joins TRBV5-1 to TRBJ2-2, with TRBD2 matching 9 bases. Germline trimming cut 6 bases from V and 3 bases from J; bases unmatched to any gene: 9. The CDR3 contains 16 residues. Per germline, CDR1 SGHRS and CDR2 YFSETQ. CDR3 sequence (DNA): TGCGCCAGCAAAGCGGTCTTAGCGGGGGACACCGGGGAGCTGTTTTTT. This translates into CASKAVLAGDTGELFF.

The chain carries TRBV10-1 and TRBJ2-2, with 15 bases fitting TRBD2. This CDR3 spans 18 amino acids. Losses at the gene ends were 3 bases for V and 1 base for J; bases not matched to a gene: 3. Germline V gene lookup returns CDR1 WNHNN and CDR2 SYGVQD (reference sequence). CDR3 DNA: TGCGCCAGCAGTGATCCGGGACTAGCGGGGGGGAACACCGGGGAGCTGTTTTTT. Translated: CASSDPGLAGGNTGELFF.

The genes are TRBV29-1 and TRBJ2-5; 9 bases align to TRBD2. The junction had 9 bases not matched to a gene; V was cut back by 5 bases and J by 5 bases. Germline CDR1 and CDR2: SQVTM and ANQGSEA. The CDR3 has 14 amino acids. The CDR3 DNA is TGCAGCGTTCGCAGCGGGGGGCCCGGGGAGACCCAGTACTTC. Its protein product is CSVRSGGPGETQYF. Combining the CDR3 with reference TRBV29-1 and TRBJ2-5 gives the whole variable domain SAVISQKPSRDICQRGTSLTIQCQVDSQVTMMFWYRQQPGQSLTLIATANQGSEATYESGFVIDKFPISRPNLTFSTLTVSNMSPEDSSIYLCSVRSGGPGETQYFGPGTRLLVL.

The genes are TRBV7-3 and TRBJ1-2, with a possible D match to TRBD1 (6 bases). CDR3 length: 12 residues. CDR1 and CDR2 (germline): SGHTA, FQGTGA. V shed 5 bases and J shed 6 bases, with 10 bases lying between them. CDR3 region: CASSPRTDGYTF. In DNA, the CDR3 is TGTGCCAGCAGCCCCCGGACAGATGGCTACACCTTC.

The V call is TRBV7-9, the J call TRBJ2-3; unclear D gene. The CDR3 loop spans 11 amino acids. The germline V and J ends were trimmed by 5 bases and 3 bases, with 3 bases remaining between them. Looked up from germline, CDR1 is SEHNR and CDR2 is FQNEAQ (reference sequence). The CDR3 protein is CASSQTDTQYF. CDR3 in DNA: TGTGCCAGCAGCCAAACAGATACGCAGTATTTT.

The chain links TRBV5-6 to TRBJ2-1; D unclear. Germline V gene data show CDR1 as SGHDT and CDR2 as YYEEEE. This CDR3 is 15 amino acids long. Trimming shortened V by 2 bases and J by 0 bases, and 9 bases separated the two germline ends. The CDR3 loop is CASSFRRSSYNEQFF. The DNA for the CDR3 is TGTGCCAGCAGCTTTAGAAGGAGCTCCTACAATGAGCAGTTCTTC.

Ten or more counts support this clone. V and J are TRBV5-4 and TRBJ2-1; a weak D match, TRBD1 (6 bases). This CDR3 region has 16 residues. Germline V lookup: CDR1 SGHNT, CDR2 YYREEE (reference sequence). V lost 0 bases to trimming and J lost 4 bases, with 14 bases between them. CDR3: CASSLEGGPPYNEQFF. The CDR3 DNA reads as TGTGCCAGCAGCTTGGAAGGGGGACCCCCTTACAATGAGCAGTTCTTC.

The chain couples TRBV9 to TRBJ1-3, with TRBD1 as a possible D gene (5 bases). Trimming took off 0 bases at V and 3 bases at J, with 10 bases between the two ends. CDR1 and CDR2 (germline): SGDLS, YYNGEE. The CDR3 has 15 residues. CDR3 in DNA: TGTGCCAGCAGCGTAGATCAGGGCGATGGAAACACCATATATTTT. It codes for CASSVDQGDGNTIYF.

Turning to this clone: The junction departs from the called germline gene at one end, perhaps through a read error. The genes are TRBV14 and TRBJ1-2, with D uncertain. The CDR3 has 14 amino acids. Germline V gene sequence: CDR1 SGHDN, CDR2 FVKESK. DNA of the CDR3: TGTGTCAGCAGCCAAGATCTGTGGAACTATGGCTACACCTTC. Translating gives CVSSQDLWNYGYTF.

The V gene is TRBV10-3, the J gene TRBJ2-7; either TRBD1 or TRBD2 may supply D (6 bases each). The CDR3 has 13 amino acids. Germline V gives CDR1 ENHRY, CDR2 SYGVKD. V was cut by 6 bases and J by 6 bases, with 15 bases left in between. CDR3 nucleotides: TGTGCCATCAGGGGGGGCGCCCCTGGCGAGCAGTACTTC. Translated: CAIRGGAPGEQYF.

The chain combines TRBV11-2 with TRBJ1-1; 8 bases align to TRBD1. The V segment lost 3 bases and the J segment 11 bases; nucleotides outside the gene matches: 2. Germline CDR1 SGHAT, CDR2 FQNNGV. This CDR3 spans 11 amino acids. The CDR3 sequence is CASSLDREAFF. CDR3 nucleotide sequence: TGTGCCAGCAGCTTGGACAGGGAGGCTTTCTTT.

In this sample, this clone turned up a few times. The chain couples TRBV6-5 to TRBJ1-4; D may be TRBD1 (5 bases). V lost 5 bases and J lost 5, with 12 bases in between. The CDR3 runs 14 residues. Germline CDR1 and CDR2: MNHEY and SVGAGI. Here the CDR3 DNA reads TGTGCCAGCAGTCCGGGACTGACGAATGAAAAACTGTTTTTT. Protein sequence: CASSPGLTNEKLFF.

This sequence joins TRBV7-9 and TRBJ2-5, with D unresolved. CDR1 and CDR2 (germline): SEHNR, FQNEAQ (reference sequence). The CDR3 has 11 amino acids. Trimming cost V 5 bases and J 1 base, with 2 bases left between them. For the CDR3, the DNA is TGTGCCAGCAGCCCCCAAGAGACCCAGTACTTC. Its protein is CASSPQETQYF.

This sequence joins TRBV6-1 and TRBJ1-3; maybe TRBD1 (6 bases). This CDR3 spans 14 amino acids. Trimming shortened V by 5 bases and J by 2 bases, and 10 bases separated the two germline ends. Germline CDR1 MNHNS, CDR2 SASEGT. The DNA of the CDR3 is TGTGCCAGCAGTTTAGGGGGTGCTGGAAACACCATATATTTT. This translates into CASSLGGAGNTIYF.

V and J are TRBV2 and TRBJ1-1; D is unresolved. Germline assignment: CDR1 SNHLY and CDR2 FYNNEI. V was shortened by 7 bases and J by 0 bases, with 12 bases between the two germline ends. The CDR3 loop spans 14 amino acids. In DNA, the CDR3 is TGTGCCAGCAAGGTCCTGGGGATGAACACTGAAGCTTTCTTT. Translating it yields CASKVLGMNTEAFF.

The rearrangement links TRBV19 to TRBJ1-5; no firm D call. Trimming stripped 3 bases from V and 5 bases from J, with 5 bases between. CDR3 length equals 12 residues. The V gene's germline CDR1 is LNHDA and CDR2 SQIVND (reference sequence). CDR3 in amino acids: CASSMPDQPQHF. DNA for the CDR3: TGTGCCAGTAGTATGCCAGATCAGCCCCAGCATTTT.

The chain has TRBV7-3 and TRBJ1-6; TRBD1 agrees at 8 bases. The CDR3 runs to 16 residues. CDR1 SGHTA and CDR2 FQGTGA come from the germline V gene. V gave up 0 bases and J gave up 9 bases; unmatched junction bases: 7. The CDR3 DNA reads as TGTGCCAGCAGCTTAACTGGGCAGGGGGCGGTTTCACCCCTCCACTTT. Its protein product is CASSLTGQGAVSPLHF.

The CDR3, as DNA: TGTGCCAGCAGCCCCCAGTCGACAGTTAATACCGGGGAGCTGTTTTTT. This codes for CASSPQSTVNTGELFF. The gene calls are TRBV11-3 and TRBJ2-2; tentative D call: TRBD1 (5 bases). CDR3 size: 16 residues. Per germline, CDR1 SGHNT and CDR2 YENEEA. V was shortened by 5 bases and J by 5 bases, with 18 bases between the two germline ends.

This chain joins TRBV6-5 and TRBJ1-1; D unresolved. Germline V CDR1 and CDR2: MNHEY, SVGAGI. Trimming removed 3 bases from V and 1 base from J, with 6 bases in between. The CDR3 loop spans 13 amino acids. The CDR3 DNA follows: TGTGCCAGCAGTTATAACCGGAACACTGAAGCTTTCTTT. Its translation: CASSYNRNTEAFF.

This chain links TRBV15 with TRBJ1-5; D is undetermined. V lost 0 bases and J 5 bases, leaving 14 bases between the germline ends. The CDR3 length is 16 residues. Germline CDR1 reads LNHNV; CDR2 reads YYDKDF (reference sequence). CDR3 coding DNA: TGTGCCACCAGCAGAGATCAACCCGATGGGCATCAGCCCCAGCATTTT. It yields the protein CATSRDQPDGHQPQHF.

The chain has TRBV18 and TRBJ1-5; a weak D match, TRBD1 (5 bases). Between the trimmed V and J ends, which lost 3 bases and 4 bases, there was a span of 16 bases. CDR1 and CDR2 from the germline V gene are KGHSH and LQKENI. CDR3 size: 16 residues. This CDR3 is CASSPAGGRGNQPQHF. The CDR3, as DNA: TGTGCCAGCTCACCCGCGGGGGGAAGGGGAAATCAGCCCCAGCATTTT.